This T cell receptor beta chain appears in the sequencing data of a study of spatial heterogeneity in lung cancer. Time point indicated: sample taken at primary tumor resection. Material for sequencing was whole RNA from tumor, nontumor lung or frozen PBMC, left unsorted. The donors, about 78 patients with untreated early-stage non-small cell lung cancer, provided the samples. TCRdb passed the 5' RACE reads through MiXCR, listing each CDR3 protein once. The table has some 100,000 distinct CDR3 sequences, around 9% seen once. The source material was PBMCs, sampled at surgery. The clonotype comes from a male donor with early-stage non-small cell lung cancer.

The CDR3 nucleotides read TGTGCCTGGAGTGGGAACACCGGGGAGCTGTTTTTT. Amino acids: CAWSGNTGELFF. The genes are TRBV30 and TRBJ2-2; D remains ambiguous. CDR1 is GTSNPN and CDR2 is SVGIG in the germline V gene (reference sequence). Trimming took off 1 base at V and 1 base at J, with 1 base between the two ends. The CDR3 runs 12 residues.